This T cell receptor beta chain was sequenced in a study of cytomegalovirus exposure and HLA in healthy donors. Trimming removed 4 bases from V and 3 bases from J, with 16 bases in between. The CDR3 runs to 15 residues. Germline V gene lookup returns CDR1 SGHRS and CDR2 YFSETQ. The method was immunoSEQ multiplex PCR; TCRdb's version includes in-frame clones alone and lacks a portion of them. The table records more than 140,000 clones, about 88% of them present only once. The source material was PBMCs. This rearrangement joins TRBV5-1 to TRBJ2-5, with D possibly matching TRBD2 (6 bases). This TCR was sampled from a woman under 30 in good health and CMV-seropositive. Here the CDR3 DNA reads TGCGCCAGCAGCCCCCTGCGACGGGAGAAAGAGACCCAGTACTTC. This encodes CASSPLRREKETQYF. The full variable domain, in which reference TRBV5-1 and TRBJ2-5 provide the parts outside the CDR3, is KAGVTQTPRYLIKTRGQQVTLSCSPISGHRSVSWYQQTPGQGLQFLFEYFSETQRNKGNFPGRFSGRQFSNSRSEMNVSTLELGDSALYLCASSPLRREKETQYFGPGTRLLVL.